The 25 T cell receptor beta chains in this list originate from one sample, sequenced in a study of CD8 T cells in Susac syndrome. Reverse transcription of about 0.45 to 1 ug RNA was carried out with random hexamers. Using its own MiXCR run on the immunoSEQ multiplex PCR reads, TCRdb lists one record per CDR3 protein. The table includes about 180,000 distinct CDR3 sequences, approximately 93% detected once. The sequenced sample was CD4+ T cells from PBMCs. All receptors come from a human donor with multiple sclerosis.

The V and J genes are TRBV19 and TRBJ2-2; 9 bases map to TRBD2. Unmatched junction bases numbered 5, after V lost 4 bases and J lost 5 bases. Germline values: CDR1 LNHDA, CDR2 SQIVND (reference sequence). There are 15 residues in the CDR3. Written as DNA, the CDR3 is TGTGCCAGTAGTACCCCGCTAGCGGGAACCGGGGAGCTGTTTTTT. Protein: CASSTPLAGTGELFF.

This sequence joins TRBV6-1 and TRBJ2-7; tentatively, D is TRBD1 (6 bases). V was pared by 7 bases and J by 6 bases, with 16 bases between. This CDR3 comprises 13 residues. The germline CDR1 and CDR2 sequences are MNHNS and SASEGT. The CDR3, as DNA: TGTGCCAGCAAAAGACAGGATGGCTCCGAGCAGTACTTC. Protein product: CASKRQDGSEQYF.

This clonotype was seen once. V gene TRBV15 combines with J gene TRBJ2-7; TRBD2 agrees at 10 bases. Germline CDR1 is LNHNV and CDR2 is YYDKDF (reference sequence). CDR3 size: 18 residues. V trimming: 0 bases; J trimming: 0 bases; junction bases outside the gene matches: 8. In DNA, the CDR3 is TGTGCCACCAGCAGAGAGCCCAATGGACTAGCGGCCTCCTACGAGCAGTACTTC. Its protein product is CATSREPNGLAASYEQYF.

The chain recombines TRBV6-1 with TRBJ2-7; the D call may be TRBD1 or TRBD2 (5 bases each). This CDR3 contains 13 residues. Germline V gene data show CDR1 as MNHNS and CDR2 as SASEGT. The ends were cut back, 9 bases at V and 6 bases at J, with 18 bases in the middle. The CDR3 DNA sequence: TGTGCCAGTACAGCCCGCCGGGACGTCGAGCAGTACTTC. This codes for CASTARRDVEQYF.

CDR3 sequence: CASSVAGTSNYEQYF. DNA for the CDR3: TGTGCCAGCAGCGTCGCCGGGACATCGAACTACGAGCAGTACTTC. The chain joins TRBV9 to TRBJ2-7; D perhaps matches TRBD1 (6 bases). The CDR3 consists of 15 residues. V lost 2 bases and J 3 bases, leaving 15 bases between the germline ends. Germline V gives CDR1 SGDLS, CDR2 YYNGEE. Combining the CDR3 with reference TRBV9 and TRBJ2-7 gives the whole variable domain DSGVTQTPKHLITATGQRVTLRCSPRSGDLSVYWYQQSLDQGLQFLIQYYNGEERAKGNILERFSAQQFPDLHSELNLSSLELGDSALYFCASSVAGTSNYEQYFGPGTRLTVT.

As DNA, the CDR3 is TGCAGTGCTCCACCCGGGGGGGCTAGCTACGAGCAGTACTTC. Translation: CSAPPGGASYEQYF. This chain connects TRBV20-1 to TRBJ2-7, with TRBD2 matching 8 bases. Germline CDR1 and CDR2: DFQATT and SNEGSKA (reference sequence). The CDR3 contains 14 residues. The J segment lost 3 bases and the V segment lost 5 bases, leaving 9 bases of the junction unmatched.

V usage is TRBV2 and J usage is TRBJ2-5; D is possibly TRBD1 or TRBD2 (6 bases each). CDR1 is SNHLY and CDR2 is FYNNEI in the germline V gene. V was clipped by 7 bases and J by 4 bases, with 13 bases between them. CDR3 length: 13 residues. As DNA, the CDR3 is TGTGCCAGCAACTCGGAGGGGGGAGAGACCCAGTACTTC. It codes for CASNSEGGETQYF.

The DNA for the CDR3 is TGTGCCAGCAGCCAAGTAGGGGTTACCGGGGAGCTGTTTTTT. Protein sequence: CASSQVGVTGELFF. The V gene is TRBV3-1, the J gene TRBJ2-2; D may be TRBD1 (5 bases). The CDR3 is 14 residues long. Trimming took off 1 base at V and 5 bases at J, with 8 bases between the two ends. Germline CDR1 is LGHDT and CDR2 is YNNKEL (reference sequence).

This clonotype was seen only a few times. The V and J genes are TRBV14 and TRBJ2-7, with D possibly TRBD1 on 6 matching bases. The ends were cut back, 2 bases at V and 1 base at J, with 12 bases in the middle. This CDR3 has 15 amino acids. Germline V gene lookup returns CDR1 SGHDN and CDR2 FVKESK. CDR3 nucleotides: TGTGCCAGCAGCCAAAGTGGGGGCCAGTCCTACGAGCAGTACTTC. Residues: CASSQSGGQSYEQYF.

CDR3 in amino acids: CSVTGQGGADTQYF. The CDR3 DNA is TGCAGCGTGACGGGACAGGGTGGGGCAGATACGCAGTATTTT. The chain carries TRBV29-1 and TRBJ2-3; 9 positions agree with TRBD1. Germline-derived CDR1 and CDR2 are SQVTM and ANQGSEA. The CDR3 extends over 14 amino acids. The ends lost 6 bases at V and 4 bases at J; junction bases unmatched: 8.

The chain joins TRBV3-1 to TRBJ1-2; unclear D gene. The V end lost 3 bases, the J end lost 6 bases, and 26 bases lay between the germline ends. The CDR3 consists of 18 residues. From germline, CDR1 is LGHDT and CDR2 YNNKEL (reference sequence). In nucleotides, the CDR3 is TGTGCCAGCAGCCATCCCTTAGCCGGGATACTCCAAAAGAATGGCTACACCTTC. It translates to CASSHPLAGILQKNGYTF.

The rearrangement uses TRBV28 and TRBJ1-2; D possibly corresponds to TRBD1 (6 bases). The CDR3 contains 15 residues. Germline CDR1 reads MDHEN; CDR2 reads SYDVKM. Trimming pared 2 bases from V and 4 bases from J, leaving 14 bases between. CDR3 amino acids: CASSLPRTGTYGYTF. CDR3 DNA sequence: TGTGCCAGCAGTTTACCCCGCACAGGGACCTATGGCTACACCTTC.

The J gene is TRBJ1-2, the V gene TRBV24-1; TRBD1 might be the D (5 bases). CDR1 is KGHDR, CDR2 SFDVKD, per germline. V lost 1 base, J lost 8 bases, and 31 bases lay in between. The CDR3 extends over 20 amino acids. DNA for the CDR3: TGTGCCACCAGTGATTTAAATCTCCACCCGGCCTCCGTCCTCGAGGGGGGCTACACCTTC. This translates into CATSDLNLHPASVLEGGYTF.

In nucleotides, the CDR3 is TGCAGTGCTAACATCGGACGGTTGAACACTGAAGCTTTCTTT. Residues: CSANIGRLNTEAFF. V and J are TRBV20-1 and TRBJ1-1; D remains unclear. Germline CDR1 DFQATT, CDR2 SNEGSKA (reference sequence). There are 14 residues in the CDR3. Trimming stripped 4 bases from V and 0 bases from J, with 12 bases between.

V and J are TRBV28 and TRBJ2-7; D is perhaps TRBD1 (5 bases). This CDR3 has 13 amino acids. The ends were cut back, 7 bases at V and 4 bases at J, with 14 bases in the middle. The germline V gene has CDR1 MDHEN and CDR2 SYDVKM. The CDR3 region has the DNA TGTGCCAGCAAATGGGCAGGGTCGTACGAGCAGTACTTC. As protein: CASKWAGSYEQYF.

The chain joins TRBV25-1 to TRBJ2-1; TRBD1 matches 10 bases. J gave up 7 bases and V 7 bases, and 4 bases lay outside the gene matches. The germline V gene encodes CDR1 MGHDK and CDR2 SYGVNS. The CDR3 has 13 residues. CDR3 sequence (DNA): TGTGCCAGCACCCGACAGGGGGCAAATGAGCAGTTCTTC. Protein: CASTRQGANEQFF.

This chain uses TRBV28 with TRBJ1-2; D is perhaps TRBD1 (5 bases). CDR1 is MDHEN, CDR2 SYDVKM, per germline. This CDR3 is built from 14 residues. Trimming cost V 5 bases and J 7 bases, with 17 bases left between them. The CDR3 region is CASSTDRGLGGYTF. For the CDR3, the DNA is TGTGCCAGCAGTACTGACCGGGGCCTTGGTGGCTACACCTTC.

The V and J genes are TRBV6-6 and TRBJ2-1, with D possibly being TRBD2 (6 bases). V was clipped by 5 bases and J by 7 bases, with 18 bases between them. CDR1 is MNHNY, CDR2 SVGAGI, per germline (reference sequence). The CDR3 length is 15 residues. In DNA, the CDR3 is TGTGCCAGCAGTCCCGCGGGGCGCGGTGGGAATGAGCAGTTCTTC. It translates to CASSPAGRGGNEQFF.

The chain uses TRBV5-4 and TRBJ2-1; the D gene could be TRBD1 or TRBD2 (6 bases each). The V end was cut by 6 bases, the J end by 1 base, with 26 bases between. CDR1 and CDR2 (germline): SGHNT, YYREEE (reference sequence). The length of the CDR3 is 19 residues. CDR3 residues: CASTPGGGNRVWSYNEQFF. As DNA, the CDR3 is TGTGCCAGCACCCCCGGGGGCGGGAATCGGGTTTGGTCCTACAATGAGCAGTTCTTC.

The chain combines TRBV12-3 or TRBV12-4 with TRBJ1-2; D perhaps matches TRBD1 (6 bases). Between the trimmed V and J ends, which lost 1 base and 3 bases, there was a span of 9 bases. The CDR3 is 14 amino acids. The CDR3 DNA follows: TGTGCCAGCAGTTTAGAGGGGGATGACTATGGCTACACCTTC. Translation gives CASSLEGDDYGYTF.

The chain carries TRBV12-5 and TRBJ2-1, with 7 bases lining up with TRBD2. V dropped 6 bases and J dropped 6; count of bases not matched to a gene: 5. Germline values: CDR1 LGHNT, CDR2 FRNRAP. The CDR3 loop spans 13 amino acids. DNA of the CDR3: TGTGCTAGTGGGCGGACTAGGCTCAATGAGCAGTTCTTC. Its translation is CASGRTRLNEQFF.

The rearrangement uses TRBV5-4 and TRBJ1-5; no reliable D call. The CDR3 runs 14 residues. The germline V gene has CDR1 SGHNT and CDR2 YYREEE (reference sequence). The V and J ends lost 4 bases and 4 bases respectively, with 12 bases between them. The CDR3, as DNA: TGTGCCAGCAGCCTCGGAGGCCTTAATCAGCCCCAGCATTTT. Protein: CASSLGGLNQPQHF.

This rearrangement joins TRBV20-1 to TRBJ2-6, with D perhaps TRBD2 (5 bases). The CDR3 runs to 14 residues. CDR1 and CDR2 from the germline V gene are DFQATT and SNEGSKA (reference sequence). Trimming stripped 6 bases from V and 2 bases from J, with 11 bases between. Here the CDR3 DNA reads TGCAGTGCATGGCGGGCGCCTGGGGCCAACGTCCTGACTTTC. Protein product: CSAWRAPGANVLTF.

The chain is built from TRBV30 and TRBJ1-2; no clear D gene. Germline CDR1 GTSNPN, CDR2 SVGIG (reference sequence). This CDR3 has 13 amino acids. The ends were cut back, 1 base at V and 4 bases at J, with 10 bases in the middle. The CDR3 DNA sequence: TGTGCCTGGAGTGCGGATTTGGGCTATGGCTACACCTTC. Translated, it gives CAWSADLGYGYTF. The full variable domain, completed using reference TRBV30 and TRBJ1-2, is SQTIHQWPATLVQPVGSPLSLECTVEGTSNPNLYWYRQAAGRGLQLLFYSVGIGQISSEVPQNLSASRPQDRQFILSSKKLLLSDSGFYLCAWSADLGYGYTFGSGTRLTVV.

The CDR3, as DNA: TGTGCCAGCAGTTACACAAGACATGCTTTCTTT. Translation: CASSYTRHAFF. The chain couples TRBV6-2 or TRBV6-3 to TRBJ1-1; D call uncertain. Trimming left V 2 bases short and J 11 bases short, with 9 bases between. Germline V gene sequence: CDR1 MNHEY, CDR2 SVGEGT. This CDR3 comprises 11 residues.